This T cell receptor beta chain was sequenced during a study of shared clonotypes between healthy human individuals. On the study more broadly: A donor's plate count was three for CD4 naive and three for CD4 memory; CD8 naive had two and CD8 memory one. Findings of the study overall: Estimated richness was generally greater in naive than memory subsets. Some clonotypes were shared by all four sorted-subset donors, while others were not shared. The non-shared ones had lower generation probabilities than the shared ones.

This clone has just a few counts. What it binds is not known. The assay used deep level. This table comes from immunoSEQ multiplex PCR, and its TCRdb copy is limited to in-frame clones, with some not included. The sample contains approximately 720,000 clones, about two thirds of which appear only once. The CDR3 loop spans 16 amino acids. The J segment lost 5 bases and the V segment lost 2 bases, leaving 10 bases of the junction unmatched. Germline CDR1 reads SGHVS; CDR2 reads FQNEAQ. This clonotype was obtained from a woman between 25 and 40 years old in good health. Sequencing input: memory CD4+ T cells sorted from blood. The subset denotes: CD45RA-negative fraction. The J gene is TRBJ1-1, the V gene TRBV7-8; 8 bases match TRBD1. Here the CDR3 DNA reads TGTGCCAGCAGCTTATTACCAGGGGGCGCGGGTACTGAAGCTTTCTTT. It yields the protein CASSLLPGGAGTEAFF.